This passage covers 31 T cell receptor beta chains from one sample sequenced in a study of regulatory T cells in long-lasting Graves disease. Construction of TCR beta libraries relied on iRepertoire HTBI primers and on Arm-PCR targeting CDR3 regions. Via MiXCR, TCRdb re-called the multiplex PCR reads, giving one row per CDR3 protein. The table records approximately 400,000 distinct CDR3 sequences, around 14% of them present only once. Time point: newly diagnosed GD, antithyroid drugs for less than 3 months. The TCR library was prepared using RNA isolated from PBMCs. These data were also filed under a second study, of T cells in Graves' hyperthyroidism and ophthalmopathy.

The material sequenced was peripheral blood mononuclear cells (PBMCs), taken at new diagnosis, from a patient treated with antithyroid drugs. All receptors come from a woman aged 25 to 39 with Graves disease.

Of note for this clonotype: This may come from a read error, since a much larger clone is one base off. Because the CDR3 is missing its conserved closing phenylalanine or tryptophan, this is likely a read error. The chain uses TRBV7-9 and TRBJ2-1; D gene ambiguous. The CDR3 has 15 residues. Between the trimmed V and J ends, which lost 0 bases and 5 bases, there was a span of 11 bases. Germline-derived CDR1 and CDR2 are SEHNR and FQNEAQ (reference sequence). The CDR3, as DNA: TGTGCCAGCAGCTTAGCCCTCCGGGCCCACAATGAGCAGTTCTGC. It translates to CASSLALRAHNEQFC.

Note on this clonotype: A read error is likely here: a far larger clone is one base away. The V call is TRBV7-2, the J call TRBJ2-7, with TRBD1 matching over 8 bases. The germline gives CDR1 SGHTA, CDR2 FQGNSA. This CDR3 has 14 amino acids. The CDR3 DNA reads as TGTGCCAACAGCTTAGAAGGACAGGGCCCTGAGCAGTACTTC. It translates to CANSLEGQGPEQYF.

This clonotype was seen at least ten times. The V and J genes are TRBV5-5 and TRBJ1-1; 8 bases line up with TRBD1. J was trimmed by 6 bases and V by 4 bases; bases with no gene match: 5. The CDR3 covers 13 residues. In germline, CDR1 is SGHKS, CDR2 YYEKEE (reference sequence). CDR3 sequence: CASSPGQAAEAFF. The CDR3 DNA is TGTGCCAGCAGCCCGGGACAGGCGGCTGAAGCTTTCTTT. The full variable domain, rest sourced from reference TRBV5-5 and TRBJ1-1, is DAGVTQSPTHLIKTRGQQVTLRCSPISGHKSVSWYQQVLGQGPQFIFQYYEKEERGRGNFPDRFSARQFPNYSSELNVNALLLGDSALYLCASSPGQAAEAFFGQGTRLTVV.

In its sample, this clonotype was seen a few times. V is TRBV28 and J is TRBJ1-2; 12 positions match TRBD1. Trimming cost V 2 bases and J 5 bases; bases outside gene matches: 6. The CDR3 loop spans 16 amino acids. Germline V gene lookup returns CDR1 MDHEN and CDR2 SYDVKM. The CDR3 protein is CASSLGGTGGRYGYTF. The CDR3 bases are TGTGCCAGCAGTTTAGGGGGGACAGGGGGCAGGTATGGCTACACCTTC.

V and J are TRBV5-1 and TRBJ2-7, with 12 bases lining up with TRBD2. J lost 7 bases, V lost 4 bases, and 12 bases had no gene match. The germline gives CDR1 SGHRS, CDR2 YFSETQ. This CDR3 contains 16 residues. CDR3 nucleotide sequence: TGCGCCAGCAGCACCGATTCTAGCGGGAGGGCCAGGGAGCAGTACTTC. Amino acid sequence: CASSTDSSGRAREQYF.

This clonotype was counted many times. This sequence joins TRBV24-1 and TRBJ2-1, with D uncertain. Germline values: CDR1 KGHDR, CDR2 SFDVKD. The CDR3 runs to 14 residues. Between the trimmed V and J ends, which lost 5 bases and 7 bases, there was a span of 14 bases. Here the CDR3 DNA reads TGTGCCACCAGTGCTTCGATGTTTCAGAATGAGCAGTTCTTC. It codes for CATSASMFQNEQFF.

This clonotype was seen repeatedly, ten times or more. The gene calls are TRBV5-1 and TRBJ2-2; 8 nucleotides align to TRBD1. The CDR3 loop spans 15 amino acids. The germline V gene has CDR1 SGHRS and CDR2 YFSETQ. With 4 bases clipped from V and 1 base from J, the junction kept 3 bases outside the gene matches. Here the CDR3 reads CASSKGQGNTGELFF. CDR3 nucleotides: TGCGCCAGCAGCAAAGGACAGGGGAACACCGGGGAGCTGTTTTTT.

The V call is TRBV5-1, the J call TRBJ1-6; D perhaps matches TRBD1 (6 bases). The CDR3 is 15 residues long. V was pared by 4 bases and J by 10 bases, with 18 bases between. CDR1 is SGHRS, CDR2 YFSETQ, per germline. CDR3 coding DNA: TGCGCCAGCAGCAAAACTACGGGGGCGGGGTCACCCCTCCACTTT. This gives the protein CASSKTTGAGSPLHF.

Comments on this clonotype: Compared with germline, one end of the junction differs, possibly owing to a read error. The CDR3 here is CASSDRPGQGDTGELVF. CDR3 in DNA: TGTGCCAGCAGCGACCGACCGGGACAGGGGGATACCGGGGAGCTGGTTTTT. The rearrangement uses TRBV9 and TRBJ2-2; 11 bases are shared with TRBD1. CDR3 size: 17 residues. Germline loops: CDR1 SGDLS, CDR2 YYNGEE.

As regards this clonotype: This sequence may be a read error, since a much larger clone differs from it by one base. The V gene is TRBV11-2, the J gene TRBJ1-4; D is unresolved. Germline CDR1 reads SGHAT; CDR2 reads FQNNGV. Trimming removed 4 bases from V and 8 bases from J, with 17 bases in between. The length of the CDR3 is 15 residues. The DNA for the CDR3 is TGTGCCAGCAGCTCCCTGAGGGAGACCGGGGAAAAACTGTTTTTT. This gives the protein CASSSLRETGEKLFF.

On this clonotype: Compared with germline, one end of the junction differs, possibly owing to a read error. The chain employs TRBV27 and TRBJ2-1; 7 bases line up with TRBD2. CDR1 MNHEY and CDR2 SMNVEV come from the germline V gene (reference sequence). The CDR3 is 15 amino acids. The CDR3 DNA follows: TGTGCCAGCAGTAGGATGGGGGGGAGAGTTAATGAGCAGCTCTTC. The encoded protein is CASSRMGGRVNEQLF.

This clonotype was recorded at least ten times. The genes are TRBV20-1 and TRBJ2-1; 8 nucleotides line up with TRBD2. Germline V gene lookup returns CDR1 DFQATT and CDR2 SNEGSKA (reference sequence). CDR3 length: 14 amino acids. V trimming: 1 base; J trimming: 2 bases; junction bases outside the gene matches: 1. CDR3 amino acids: CSARVGLAYNEQFF. The CDR3 nucleotides read TGCAGTGCTAGAGTGGGACTAGCCTACAATGAGCAGTTCTTC.

In its sample, this clonotype was seen a few times. The chain recombines TRBV7-2 with TRBJ2-3, with a weak D call TRBD1 (6 bases). Trimming took off 4 bases at V and 6 bases at J, with 11 bases between the two ends. The CDR3 is made up of 13 amino acids. The germline CDR1 and CDR2 sequences are SGHTA and FQGNSA. The chain's CDR3 is CASSSQGFDTQYF. For the CDR3, the DNA is TGTGCCAGCAGCTCACAGGGTTTTGATACGCAGTATTTT.

This clonotype was counted at least ten times. The J gene is TRBJ2-3, the V gene TRBV7-8; 10 bases match TRBD2. After removal of 3 bases from V and 3 bases from J, the junction contained 6 bases not matched to a gene. There are 16 residues in the CDR3. Looked up from germline, CDR1 is SGHVS and CDR2 is FQNEAQ. CDR3 protein: CASSLGLAPRTDTQYF. In DNA form, the CDR3 reads TGTGCCAGCAGCTTGGGACTAGCGCCCCGGACAGATACGCAGTATTTT. Complete variable domain (other parts from reference TRBV7-8 and TRBJ2-3): GAGVSQSPRYKVAKRGQDVALRCDPISGHVSLFWYQQALGQGPEFLTYFQNEAQLDKSGLPSDRFFAERPEGSVSTLKIQRTQQEDSAVYLCASSLGLAPRTDTQYFGPGTRLTVL.

This clonotype was observed many times. J is TRBJ2-7 and V is TRBV27; 11 bases align to TRBD2. V lost 3 bases to trimming and J lost 3 bases; unmatched junction nucleotides: 4. CDR1 and CDR2 from the germline V gene are MNHEY and SMNVEV (reference sequence). The CDR3 covers 15 residues. CDR3 loop: CASSLSGTSGYEQYF. DNA for the CDR3: TGTGCCAGCAGTTTGAGCGGGACTAGCGGCTACGAGCAGTACTTC.

This clonotype appeared many times. V gene TRBV11-2 combines with J gene TRBJ2-1; D remains unclear. The V gene lost 1 base and the J gene lost 7 bases, with 11 bases spanning the gap. The germline gives CDR1 SGHAT, CDR2 FQNNGV. The CDR3 is 14 amino acids. This chain's CDR3 is CASSLGYAENEQFF. CDR3 in DNA: TGTGCCAGCAGCTTAGGTTATGCGGAGAATGAGCAGTTCTTC.

The V call is TRBV6-2 or TRBV6-3, the J call TRBJ1-2, with a weak D call TRBD1 (6 bases). The CDR3 runs 13 residues. CDR1 and CDR2 from the germline V gene are MNHEY and SVGEGT. V shed 5 bases and J shed 7 bases, with 14 bases lying between them. Here the CDR3 reads CASSDAGARGYTF. DNA of the CDR3: TGTGCCAGCAGTGACGCAGGGGCGCGTGGCTACACCTTC.

In its sample, this clonotype was seen many times. The V and J genes are TRBV7-2 and TRBJ1-6; D remains unclear. Trimming took 6 bases from V and 9 from J, leaving 18 bases between them. CDR1 SGHTA and CDR2 FQGNSA come from the germline V gene. The CDR3 is 15 amino acids. The chain's CDR3 is CASSYDGRRSSPLHF. The DNA for the CDR3 is TGTGCCAGCAGTTATGACGGACGTCGTAGTTCACCCCTCCACTTT. The variable domain in full, completed from reference TRBV7-2 and TRBJ1-6, reads GAGVSQSPSNKVTEKGKDVELRCDPISGHTALYWYRQSLGQGLEFLIYFQGNSAPDKSGLPSDRFSAERTGGSVSTLTIQRTQQEDSAVYLCASSYDGRRSSPLHFGNGTRLTVT.

The V and J genes are TRBV3-1 and TRBJ1-3, with unresolved D. In germline, CDR1 is LGHDT, CDR2 YNNKEL (reference sequence). Trimming cost V 1 base and J 1 base, with 8 bases left between them. This CDR3 has 15 residues. CDR3 in amino acids: CASSQVGQSGNTIYF. The CDR3 bases are TGTGCCAGCAGCCAAGTAGGCCAATCTGGAAACACCATATATTTT.

This clonotype has more than one count but fewer than ten. J is TRBJ2-2 and V is TRBV4-1; TRBD2 matches 7 bases. The V gene end was trimmed by 1 base and the J gene end by 1 base; junction bases not matched to a gene: 3. The CDR3 extends over 16 amino acids. Germline V gene lookup returns CDR1 MGHRA and CDR2 YSYEKL. The CDR3 here is CASSQVRGKNTGELFF. The CDR3 DNA follows: TGCGCCAGCAGCCAAGTGCGGGGGAAGAACACCGGGGAGCTGTTTTTT.

This rearrangement joins TRBV25-1 to TRBJ1-1; the D is unclear. Germline assignment: CDR1 MGHDK and CDR2 SYGVNS. The CDR3 spans 12 residues. V was trimmed by 5 bases and J by 7 bases, leaving 11 bases between them. The CDR3, as DNA: TGTGCCAGCAGTACACCCGAGGGTGAAGCTTTCTTT. Translating it yields CASSTPEGEAFF.

The rearrangement links TRBV19 to TRBJ2-2, with D unclear. Trimming shortened V by 3 bases and J by 6 bases, and 14 bases separated the two germline ends. CDR1 and CDR2 (germline): LNHDA, SQIVND (reference sequence). The CDR3 totals 15 residues. The CDR3 DNA sequence: TGTGCCAGTAGTATTATGGGAACTAACGCCGGGGAGCTGTTTTTT. Translating it yields CASSIMGTNAGELFF.

This clonotype was counted many times. CDR3 nucleotide sequence: TGTGCCAGCAGCTTGGTGGGGGTTGGCTACACCTTC. This encodes CASSLVGVGYTF. V and J are TRBV5-6 and TRBJ1-2; TRBD1 is a possible D gene (5 bases). CDR1 SGHDT and CDR2 YYEEEE come from the germline V gene. CDR3 length: 12 amino acids. With 0 bases removed from V and 7 bases from J, the gap between germline ends came to 7 bases.

The chain combines TRBV9 with TRBJ2-2; 12 nucleotides agree with TRBD2. The CDR3 covers 18 residues. Germline V gene data show CDR1 as SGDLS and CDR2 as YYNGEE. With V trimmed by 2 bases and J by 0 bases, 5 bases remained unmatched. The CDR3 nucleotides are TGTGCCAGCAGCGTCCCGGGACTAGCGGGCCCGAACACCGGGGAGCTGTTTTTT. Translated: CASSVPGLAGPNTGELFF.

This clonotype was detected a few times. V usage is TRBV25-1 and J usage is TRBJ2-1, with 10 bases that match TRBD2. Germline V gives CDR1 MGHDK, CDR2 SYGVNS. The CDR3 has 14 amino acids. The V and J ends lost 6 bases and 7 bases, in that order; junction bases with no gene match: 6. CDR3 coding DNA: TGTGCCAGCAGGCTAGCGGGAGAGAGGAATGAGCAGTTCTTC. Translation: CASRLAGERNEQFF.

This clonotype occurred many times. The chain carries TRBV4-1 and TRBJ2-3, with 7 positions matching TRBD2. CDR3 size: 16 residues. Looked up from germline, CDR1 is MGHRA and CDR2 is YSYEKL. Trimming cost V 1 base and J 2 bases; bases outside gene matches: 6. This CDR3 reads CASSQVVAGLTDTQYF. The CDR3 bases are TGCGCCAGCAGCCAAGTTGTAGCGGGTCTCACAGATACGCAGTATTTT.

This clonotype was detected ten times or more. V gene TRBV2 combines with J gene TRBJ2-7; D not resolved. The CDR3 contains 13 residues. The V gene lost 11 bases and the J gene lost 6 bases, with 20 bases spanning the gap. Germline CDR1 and CDR2: SNHLY and FYNNEI. The CDR3 bases are TGTGCCGGATCGGACGCCACTATGAGCGAGCAGTACTTC. Translating it yields CAGSDATMSEQYF.

The CDR3 DNA is TGTGCCAGCAGCCCACTAGCGGGACAGGGGGAATATGGCTACACCTTC. As protein: CASSPLAGQGEYGYTF. The chain carries TRBV11-2 and TRBJ1-2; 11 positions agree with TRBD1. This CDR3 contains 16 residues. Germline CDR1 is SGHAT and CDR2 is FQNNGV. Trimming at V came to 5 bases and at J to 5 bases, leaving 10 bases not matched to a gene.

This clonotype was found many times. In nucleotides, the CDR3 is TGTGCCAGCAGCGTAGTGGGAGCGGGGTACAATGAGCAGTTCTTC. Its translation: CASSVVGAGYNEQFF. The rearrangement links TRBV9 to TRBJ2-1; 7 bases map to TRBD2. From germline, CDR1 is SGDLS and CDR2 YYNGEE. The CDR3 sequence is 15 residues long. V shed 0 bases and J 4 bases; nucleotides not matched to a gene: 4.

There are many counts of this clonotype. This chain joins TRBV27 and TRBJ1-5; possibly TRBD1 for D (5 bases). The germline gives CDR1 MNHEY, CDR2 SMNVEV (reference sequence). The V and J ends lost 8 bases and 0 bases respectively, with 14 bases between them. This CDR3 is 15 amino acids long. The DNA of the CDR3 is TGTGCCAGCGGCTTGGACACCTCTAGCAATCAGCCCCAGCATTTT. Translation gives CASGLDTSSNQPQHF.

In the case of this clonotype: A much larger clone is a single base away; this may be a read error. V gene TRBV20-1 combines with J gene TRBJ2-7; TRBD1 aligns across 8 bases. From germline, CDR1 is DFQATT and CDR2 SNEGSKA (reference sequence). Unmatched junction bases numbered 12, after V lost 6 bases and J lost 8 bases. The CDR3 has 13 amino acids. In nucleotides, the CDR3 is TGCAGTGCCGCGGAGGACAGGGCGGATCAGCAGTACTTC. The encoded protein is CSAAEDRADQQYF.